This T cell receptor beta chain derives from a study of cytomegalovirus exposure and HLA in healthy donors. Profiling relied on immunoSEQ multiplex PCR, and the TCRdb table lists in-frame clones only, not all of them. The table records a few hundred thousand clones, roughly 90% of them present only once. Study-wide findings and caveats: Researchers reported that a few CMV-associated chains were confirmed in vitro as CMV antigen-specific.

Points on this clone: Its antigen is currently unknown.

The source material was PBMCs. The receptor was isolated from a woman in her late teens or twenties in good health and CMV-seronegative.

This CDR3 is CASSYDARTNNSPLHF. Written as DNA, the CDR3 is TGTGCCAGCAGTTACGACGCACGGACAAATAATTCACCCCTCCACTTT. V and J are TRBV6-5 and TRBJ1-6; maybe TRBD1 (5 bases). Trimming took 2 bases from V and 5 from J, leaving 13 bases between them. The CDR3 is 16 amino acids. CDR1 is MNHEY and CDR2 is SVGAGI in the germline V gene.